This TCR beta chain originates from a study of regulatory T cells in long-lasting Graves disease. Study background: The criterion for persistent Graves' disease was over 5 years of antithyroid drugs with positive TSH receptor antibodies. Study-wide findings and caveats: Clonotypes that were public and shared totalled 2,500 to 3,500 in persistent patients versus approximately 970 in new patients.

Time point in this sample: persistent/refractory GD, antithyroid drugs over 5 years with positive TRAb. After RNA was extracted from PBMCs, the TCR library was made from it. Relying on iRepertoire HTBI primers and Arm-PCR of CDR3 regions, the team built TCR beta libraries. TCRdb reprocessed the multiplex PCR reads with MiXCR, giving one entry per CDR3 protein. The sample lists roughly 500,000 distinct CDR3 sequences; about a fifth were seen once. The CDR3 is 12 residues long. Trimming stripped 4 bases from V and 4 bases from J, with 7 bases between. Germline loops: CDR1 DFQATT, CDR2 SNEGSKA (reference sequence). Turning to this clonotype: Its cognate antigen is unknown.

This receptor was identified in a female donor with Graves disease. The material sequenced was peripheral blood mononuclear cells (PBMCs), taken when the disease was refractory, from a patient treated with antithyroid drugs. This chain joins TRBV20-1 and TRBJ2-2; D is ambiguous. CDR3 amino acids: CSAKGLTGELFF. The CDR3 region has the DNA TGCAGTGCTAAAGGCCTCACCGGGGAGCTGTTTTTT.